A selection of T cell receptor beta chains follows, all from one sample in a study of T cells in Graves' hyperthyroidism and ophthalmopathy. TCRdb re-derived calls from the multiplex PCR reads in MiXCR, one entry per CDR3 protein. This table holds 490,000 or so distinct CDR3 sequences, about 45% found once. Sequenced: peripheral blood or thyroid tissue (not recorded which). All receptors derive from an adult woman with Graves' disease, either hyperthyroidism or ophthalmopathy (not recorded which). CDR3s include the opening cysteine and the closing phenylalanine or tryptophan. The D gene is left open where the match is weak. Size is stated for part of the rows, as once, few or many counts, or as a class when the clone is expanded.

V gene	D gene	J gene	clone size	CDR3 protein	CDR3 DNA
TRBV7-2	TRBD1	TRBJ2-3	few	CASSLLGQDTDTQYF	TGTGCCAGCAGCTTACTGGGACAGGACACAGATACGCAGTATTTT
TRBV6-1	NA	TRBJ2-5	NA	CASSVDFTQETQYF	TGTGCCAGCAGTGTTGACTTTACTCAAGAGACCCAGTACTTC
TRBV6-1	NA	TRBJ2-1	many	CASIRTVYSSYNEQFF	TGTGCCAGCATCCGGACAGTCTATTCCTCCTACAATGAGCAGTTCTTC
TRBV29-1	TRBD1	TRBJ1-1	many	CSVEGYRGEAFF	TGCAGCGTTGAAGGTTACAGGGGGGAAGCTTTCTTT
TRBV27	TRBD1	TRBJ2-7	NA	CASSYTGVGEQYF	TGTGCCAGCAGTTACACAGGGGTGGGCGAGCAGTACTTC
TRBV6-1	NA	TRBJ1-2	many	CASQQGNYGYTF	TGTGCCTCTCAACAGGGCAACTATGGCTACACCTTC
TRBV7-9	NA	TRBJ1-2	NA	CAGGGSYGCTF	NA
TRBV7-2	TRBD2	TRBJ2-5	many	CASSLSKAAGVETQYF	TGTGCCAGCAGCTTAAGTAAGGCGGCGGGAGTGGAGACCCAGTACTTC
TRBV2	NA	TRBJ2-6	NA	CASRVGSGANVLTF	TGTGCCAGCAGGGTAGGCTCTGGGGCCAACGTCCTGACTTTC
TRBV7-2	TRBD2	TRBJ2-5	NA	CASGPRLAGGGEAQYF	TGTGCCAGCGGCCCCAGACTAGCGGGAGGGGGGGAGGCCCAGTACTTC
TRBV29-1	TRBD1	TRBJ2-7	NA	CSLQGAKNEQYF	TGCAGCCTTCAGGGGGCAAAAAACGAGCAGTACTTC
TRBV19	TRBD1	TRBJ1-4	few	CASSRTGFEKLFF	TGTGCCAGTAGCCGGACAGGGTTCGAAAAACTGTTTTTT
TRBV4-1	TRBD1	TRBJ1-1	many	CASNSRDRGSFEAFF	TGCGCCAGCAACTCCCGGGACAGGGGTAGTTTTGAAGCTTTCTTT
TRBV15	NA	TRBJ2-7	NA	CATSRDRIRTGELYF	TGTGCCACCAGCAGAGATCGAATCCGTACCGGGGAGCTGTACTTC
TRBV7-9	TRBD1	TRBJ2-7	NA	CASSTKTAQGVPYEQYF	TGTGCCAGCAGCACAAAGACAGCACAGGGGGTTCCCTACGAGCAGTACTTC
TRBV7-2	TRBD1	TRBJ2-2	many	CASSSLAGTGNTGELFF	TGTGCCAGCAGCTCTCTGGCCGGGACAGGGAACACCGGGGAGCTGTTTTTT
TRBV10-3	TRBD2	TRBJ2-1	once	CATTRTSGRGEDEQFF	TGTGCCACTACGAGAACTAGCGGGAGGGGCGAGGATGAGCAGTTCTTC
TRBV9	TRBD1	TRBJ2-7	NA	CASSGRDSLLREQYF	TGTGCCAGCAGCGGAAGGGACAGCCTATTGAGGGAGCAGTACTTC
TRBV10-2	NA	TRBJ1-5	NA	CASNPTGSDQPQHF	TGCGCCAGCAACCCAACAGGGTCCGATCAGCCCCAGCATTTT
TRBV7-2	NA	TRBJ1-2	many	CASSLDTVYGYTF	TGTGCCAGCAGCTTAGACACAGTCTATGGCTACACCTTC
TRBV2	TRBD1	TRBJ2-6	NA	CASSLGGWGSGANVLTF	TGTGCCAGCAGTCTAGGGGGCTGGGGCTCTGGGGCCAACGTCCTGACTTTC
TRBV18	NA	TRBJ2-7	NA	CASSPRESYEQYF	TGTGCCAGCTCACCACGGGAATCCTACGAGCAGTACTTC
TRBV29-1	NA	TRBJ2-7	many	CSVGSGLGEQYF	TGCAGCGTTGGCTCAGGATTAGGCGAGCAGTACTTC
TRBV12-3/TRBV12-4	NA	TRBJ1-1	NA	CASRQTGSTEAFF	TGTGCCAGCAGACAAACAGGAAGTACTGAAGCTTTCTTT
TRBV2	TRBD1	TRBJ2-7	many	CASRAYGQGAYEQYF	TGTGCCAGCAGGGCCTACGGACAGGGGGCCTACGAGCAGTACTTC
TRBV7-2	NA	TRBJ1-1	many	CASSTPRVRETEAFF	TGTGCCAGCAGCACGCCCCGAGTCCGGGAAACTGAAGCTTTCTTT
TRBV9	TRBD1	TRBJ2-7	NA	CASSAAGTGGDEQYF	TGTGCCAGCAGCGCAGCAGGGACAGGGGGGGATGAGCAGTACTTC
TRBV20-1	TRBD1	TRBJ1-5	many	CSARGQGGNQPQHF	TGCAGTGCGCGCGGACAGGGGGGCAATCAGCCCCAGCATTTT